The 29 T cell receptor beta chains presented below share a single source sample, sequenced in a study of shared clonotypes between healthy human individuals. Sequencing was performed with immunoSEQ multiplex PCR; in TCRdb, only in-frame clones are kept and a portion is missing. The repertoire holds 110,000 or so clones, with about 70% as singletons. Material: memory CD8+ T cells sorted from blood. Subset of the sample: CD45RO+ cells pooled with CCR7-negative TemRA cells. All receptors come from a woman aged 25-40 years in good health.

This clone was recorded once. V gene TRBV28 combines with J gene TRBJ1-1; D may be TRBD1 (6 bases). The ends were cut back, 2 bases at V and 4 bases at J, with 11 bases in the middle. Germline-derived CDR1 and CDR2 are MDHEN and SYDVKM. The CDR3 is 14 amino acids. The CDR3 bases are TGTGCCAGCAGTTTAAGGGGGGCGGCCACTGAAGCTTTCTTT. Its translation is CASSLRGAATEAFF.

CDR3 nucleotides: TGTGCCAGCTCAGAGCGGGAGACCTACGAGCAGTACTTC. This translates into CASSERETYEQYF. The chain links TRBV7-6 to TRBJ2-7, with 8 bases that match TRBD2. The CDR3 has 13 residues. Looked up from germline, CDR1 is SGHVS and CDR2 is FNYEAQ. V lost 8 bases to trimming and J lost 2 bases; unmatched junction nucleotides: 5.

CDR3 coding DNA: TGTGCCAGCAGCTCAGAGGAGATTCACTATGGCTACACCTTC. The encoded protein is CASSSEEIHYGYTF. The genes are TRBV9 and TRBJ1-2; D is uncertain. V gave up 4 bases and J gave up 3 bases, with 13 bases separating them. Germline lookup yields CDR1 SGDLS and CDR2 YYNGEE. The CDR3 loop spans 14 amino acids.

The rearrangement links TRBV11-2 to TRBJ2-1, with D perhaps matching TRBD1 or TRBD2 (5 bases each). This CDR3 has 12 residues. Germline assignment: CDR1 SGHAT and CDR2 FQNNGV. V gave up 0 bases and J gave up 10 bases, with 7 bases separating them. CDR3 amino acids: CASSLERDEQFF. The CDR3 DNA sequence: TGTGCCAGCAGCTTAGAAAGGGACGAGCAGTTCTTC.

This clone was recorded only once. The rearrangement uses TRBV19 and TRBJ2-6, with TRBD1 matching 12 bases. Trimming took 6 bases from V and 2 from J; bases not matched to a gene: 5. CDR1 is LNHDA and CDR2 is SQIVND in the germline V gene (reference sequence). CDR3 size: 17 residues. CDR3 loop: CASRGQGAPTGANVLTF. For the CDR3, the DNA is TGTGCCAGTAGGGGACAGGGGGCGCCCACTGGGGCCAACGTCCTGACTTTC.

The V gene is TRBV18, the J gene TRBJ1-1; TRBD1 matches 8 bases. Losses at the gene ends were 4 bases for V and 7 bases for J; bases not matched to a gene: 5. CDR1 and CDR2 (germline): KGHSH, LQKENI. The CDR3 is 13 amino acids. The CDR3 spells CASSRTGICEAFF. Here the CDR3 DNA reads TGTGCCAGCTCACGGACAGGGATATGTGAAGCTTTCTTT.

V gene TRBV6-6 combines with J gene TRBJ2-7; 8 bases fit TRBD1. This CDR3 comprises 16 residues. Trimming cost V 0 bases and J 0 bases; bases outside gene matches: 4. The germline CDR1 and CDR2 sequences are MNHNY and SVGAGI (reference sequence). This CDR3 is CASSYSRTGSSYEQYF. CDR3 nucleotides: TGTGCCAGCAGTTACTCCCGGACAGGGAGCTCCTACGAGCAGTACTTC.

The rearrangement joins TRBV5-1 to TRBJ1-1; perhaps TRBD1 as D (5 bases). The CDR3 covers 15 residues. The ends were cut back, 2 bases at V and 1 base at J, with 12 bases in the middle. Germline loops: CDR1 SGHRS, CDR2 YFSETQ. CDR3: CASSFSPGQNTEAFF. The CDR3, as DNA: TGCGCCAGCAGCTTTTCTCCAGGACAGAACACTGAAGCTTTCTTT.

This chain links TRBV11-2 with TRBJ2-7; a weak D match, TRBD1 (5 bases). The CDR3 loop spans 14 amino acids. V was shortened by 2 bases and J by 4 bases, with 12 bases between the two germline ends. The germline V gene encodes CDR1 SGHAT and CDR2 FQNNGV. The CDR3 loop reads CASSLKDMIYEQYF. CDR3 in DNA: TGTGCCAGCAGCTTAAAGGACATGATATACGAGCAGTACTTC.

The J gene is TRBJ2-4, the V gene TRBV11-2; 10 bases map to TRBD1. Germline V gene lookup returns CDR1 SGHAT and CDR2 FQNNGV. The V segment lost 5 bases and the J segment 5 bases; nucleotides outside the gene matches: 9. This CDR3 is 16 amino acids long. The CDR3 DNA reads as TGTGCCAGCAGCCCAATGACAGGGGGCGGCCAAAACATTCAGTACTTC. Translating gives CASSPMTGGGQNIQYF. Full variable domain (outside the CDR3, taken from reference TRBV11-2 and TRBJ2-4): EAGVAQSPRYKIIEKRQSVAFWCNPISGHATLYWYQQILGQGPKLLIQFQNNGVVDDSQLPKDRFSAERLKGVDSTLKIQPAKLEDSAVYLCASSPMTGGGQNIQYFGAGTRLSVL.

The CDR3 DNA sequence: TGTGCCACCAGTTCTAGCGGGAGGGCCGCGGATACGCAGTATTTT. It is translated as CATSSSGRAADTQYF. V usage is TRBV15 and J usage is TRBJ2-3, with TRBD2 identical over 12 bases. Germline V CDR1 and CDR2: LNHNV, YYDKDF (reference sequence). Trimming removed 6 bases from V and 6 bases from J; junction bases left unmatched: 7. The CDR3 is 15 amino acids.

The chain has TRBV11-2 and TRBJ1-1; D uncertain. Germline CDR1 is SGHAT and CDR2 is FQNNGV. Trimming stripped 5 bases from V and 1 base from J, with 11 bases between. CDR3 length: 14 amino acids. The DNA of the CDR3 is TGTGCCAGCAGCCCCCTGGGAACGAACACTGAAGCTTTCTTT. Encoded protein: CASSPLGTNTEAFF.

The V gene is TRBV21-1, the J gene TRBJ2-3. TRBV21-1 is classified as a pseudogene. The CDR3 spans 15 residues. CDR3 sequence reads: CASSGRDARTDTQYF. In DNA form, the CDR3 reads TGTGCCAGCAGCGGCCGGGACGCCCGCACAGATACGCAGTATTTT.

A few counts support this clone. CDR3 nucleotides: TGTGCCAGTAGTATGGAAGAGACCCAGTACTTC. It codes for CASSMEETQYF. The rearrangement joins TRBV19 to TRBJ2-5; D gene unclear. Germline lookup yields CDR1 LNHDA and CDR2 SQIVND (reference sequence). The CDR3 runs 11 residues. V was pared by 3 bases and J by 3 bases, with 2 bases between.

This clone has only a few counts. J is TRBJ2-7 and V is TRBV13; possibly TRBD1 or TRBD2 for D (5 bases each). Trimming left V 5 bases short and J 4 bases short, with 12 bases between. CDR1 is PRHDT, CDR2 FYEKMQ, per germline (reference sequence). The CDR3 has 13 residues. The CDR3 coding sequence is TGTGCCAGCAGCATGGGTTGGGGGTACGAGCAGTACTTC. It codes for CASSMGWGYEQYF.

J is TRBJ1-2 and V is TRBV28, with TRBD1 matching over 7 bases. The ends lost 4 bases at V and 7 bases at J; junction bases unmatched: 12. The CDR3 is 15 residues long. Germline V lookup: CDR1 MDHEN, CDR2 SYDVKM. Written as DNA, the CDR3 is TGTGCCAGCAGTTCCCTAGGGGGCAGGGACCCTGGCTACACCTTC. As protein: CASSSLGGRDPGYTF.

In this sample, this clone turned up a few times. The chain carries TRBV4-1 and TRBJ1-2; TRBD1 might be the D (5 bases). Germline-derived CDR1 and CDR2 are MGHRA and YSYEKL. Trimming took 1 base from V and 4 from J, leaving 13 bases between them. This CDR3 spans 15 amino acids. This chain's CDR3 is CASSQAHGTTYGYTF. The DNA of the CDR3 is TGCGCCAGCAGCCAAGCCCATGGGACTACCTATGGCTACACCTTC.

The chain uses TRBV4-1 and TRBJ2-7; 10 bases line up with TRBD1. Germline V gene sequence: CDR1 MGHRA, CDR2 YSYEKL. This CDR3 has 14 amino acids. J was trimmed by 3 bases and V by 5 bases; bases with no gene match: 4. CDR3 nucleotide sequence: TGCGCCAGCAGCTACCGGGACAGGGGCTACGAGCAGTACTTC. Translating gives CASSYRDRGYEQYF.

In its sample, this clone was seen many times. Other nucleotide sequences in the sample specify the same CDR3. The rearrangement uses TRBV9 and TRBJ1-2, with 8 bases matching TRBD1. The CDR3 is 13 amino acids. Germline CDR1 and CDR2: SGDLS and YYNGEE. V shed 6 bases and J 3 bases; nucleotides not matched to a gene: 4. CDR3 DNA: TGTGCCAGCACCCTGGGACAGGACTATGGCTACACCTTC. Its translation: CASTLGQDYGYTF.

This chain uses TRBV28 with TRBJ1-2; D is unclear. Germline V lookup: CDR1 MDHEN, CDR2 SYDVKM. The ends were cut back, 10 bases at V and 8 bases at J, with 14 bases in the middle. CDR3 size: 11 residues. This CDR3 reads CATFRVGGYTF. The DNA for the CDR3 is TGTGCCACCTTCCGGGTGGGCGGCTACACCTTC.

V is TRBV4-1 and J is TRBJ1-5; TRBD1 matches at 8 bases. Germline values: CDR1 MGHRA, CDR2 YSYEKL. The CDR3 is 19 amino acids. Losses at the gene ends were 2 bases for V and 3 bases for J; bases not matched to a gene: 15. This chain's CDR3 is CASSQQSAGTGLYNQPQHF. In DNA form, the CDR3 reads TGCGCCAGCAGCCAACAATCGGCCGGGACAGGTCTTTACAATCAGCCCCAGCATTTT.

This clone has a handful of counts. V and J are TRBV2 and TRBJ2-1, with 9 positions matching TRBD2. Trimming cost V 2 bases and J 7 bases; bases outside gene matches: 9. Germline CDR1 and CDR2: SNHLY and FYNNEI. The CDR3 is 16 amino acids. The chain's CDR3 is CASSELAGGTGNEQFF. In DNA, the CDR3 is TGTGCCAGCAGTGAATTGGCGGGAGGGACCGGGAATGAGCAGTTCTTC.

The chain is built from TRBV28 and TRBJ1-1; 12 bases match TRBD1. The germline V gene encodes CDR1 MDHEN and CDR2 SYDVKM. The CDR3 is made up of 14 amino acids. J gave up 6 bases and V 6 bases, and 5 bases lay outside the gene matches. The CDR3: CASRGTGGRAEAFF. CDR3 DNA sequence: TGTGCCAGCAGGGGGACAGGGGGCCGGGCTGAAGCTTTCTTT. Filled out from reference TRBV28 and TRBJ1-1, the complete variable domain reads DVKVTQSSRYLVKRTGEKVFLECVQDMDHENMFWYRQDPGLGLRLIYFSYDVKMKEKGDIPEGYSVSREKKERFSLILESASTNQTSMYLCASRGTGGRAEAFFGQGTRLTVV.

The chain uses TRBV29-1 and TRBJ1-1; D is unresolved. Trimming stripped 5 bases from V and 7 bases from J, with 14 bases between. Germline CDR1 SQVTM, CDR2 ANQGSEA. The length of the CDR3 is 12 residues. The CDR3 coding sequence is TGCAGCGTTCTTCGGGTTGGCGGTGAAGCTTTCTTT. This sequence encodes CSVLRVGGEAFF. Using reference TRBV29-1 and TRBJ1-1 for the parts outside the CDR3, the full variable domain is SAVISQKPSRDICQRGTSLTIQCQVDSQVTMMFWYRQQPGQSLTLIATANQGSEATYESGFVIDKFPISRPNLTFSTLTVSNMSPEDSSIYLCSVLRVGGEAFFGQGTRLTVV.

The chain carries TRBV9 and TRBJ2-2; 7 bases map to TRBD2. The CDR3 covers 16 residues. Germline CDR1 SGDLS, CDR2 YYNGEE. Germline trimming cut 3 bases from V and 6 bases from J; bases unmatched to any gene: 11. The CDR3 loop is CASSASGGRVPGELFF. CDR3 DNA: TGTGCCAGCAGCGCTAGTGGCGGGAGAGTTCCCGGGGAGCTGTTTTTT.

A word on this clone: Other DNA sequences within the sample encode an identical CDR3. The CDR3 nucleotides are TGTGCCAGCAGCTTTGGAGGGGCGGGGTCCTACGAGCAGTACTTC. Translated, it gives CASSFGGAGSYEQYF. The chain links TRBV11-2 to TRBJ2-7, with D maybe TRBD2 (6 bases). CDR3 length equals 15 residues. The V gene lost 3 bases and the J gene lost 1 base, with 13 bases spanning the gap. Germline V gene sequence: CDR1 SGHAT, CDR2 FQNNGV.

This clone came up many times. DNA of the CDR3: TGTGCCTGGGGGTTTACCCGGGAAGCTTTCTTT. The encoded protein is CAWGFTREAFF. The chain has TRBV30 and TRBJ1-1, with D uncertain. Germline V gene lookup returns CDR1 GTSNPN and CDR2 SVGIG (reference sequence). Trimming left V 5 bases short and J 8 bases short, with 12 bases between. The CDR3 contains 11 residues.

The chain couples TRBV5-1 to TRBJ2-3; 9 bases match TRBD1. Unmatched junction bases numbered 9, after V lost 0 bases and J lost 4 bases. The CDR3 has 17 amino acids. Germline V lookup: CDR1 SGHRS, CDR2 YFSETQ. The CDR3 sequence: CASSLGVGTGFADTQYF. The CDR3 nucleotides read TGCGCCAGCAGCTTGGGGGTCGGGACAGGGTTTGCAGATACGCAGTATTTT. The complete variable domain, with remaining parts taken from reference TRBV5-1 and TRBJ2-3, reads KAGVTQTPRYLIKTRGQQVTLSCSPISGHRSVSWYQQTPGQGLQFLFEYFSETQRNKGNFPGRFSGRQFSNSRSEMNVSTLELGDSALYLCASSLGVGTGFADTQYFGPGTRLTVL.

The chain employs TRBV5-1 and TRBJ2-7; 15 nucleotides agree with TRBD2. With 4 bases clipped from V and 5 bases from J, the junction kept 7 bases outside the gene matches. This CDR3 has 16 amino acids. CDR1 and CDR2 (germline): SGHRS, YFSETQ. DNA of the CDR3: TGCGCCAGCAGCCCCGGACTAGCGGGAGGGCCCCACGAGCAGTACTTC. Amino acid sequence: CASSPGLAGGPHEQYF.